The 7 T cell receptor beta chains below were found in one sample sequenced in a study of shared T cell receptors in the human thymus. Libraries were prepared by immunoSEQ multiplex PCR; TCRdb keeps only in-frame clonotypes and omits some of them. This sample has about 500,000 clones, with about 80% found just once. A further study also used this sample, focusing on human thymus T cells.

Specimen: thymocytes. These receptors were obtained from a boy in the first two years of life with a congenital heart defect.

The chain combines TRBV6-1 with TRBJ2-7; D may be TRBD1 (5 bases). This CDR3 region has 12 residues. Looked up from germline, CDR1 is MNHNS and CDR2 is SASEGT. V was clipped by 2 bases and J by 9 bases, with 11 bases between them. CDR3 residues: CASSESLQVQYF. DNA of the CDR3: TGTGCCAGCAGTGAATCCTTACAGGTGCAGTACTTC.

The V call is TRBV6-5, the J call TRBJ1-2; a possible D gene is TRBD1 (5 bases). Germline CDR1 MNHEY, CDR2 SVGAGI. CDR3 length: 14 amino acids. V gave up 8 bases and J gave up 8 bases, with 21 bases separating them. CDR3 amino acids: CASGTIRGKMGYTF. In DNA, the CDR3 is TGTGCCAGCGGAACGATTCGGGGGAAAATGGGCTACACCTTC.

This sequence joins TRBV4-1 and TRBJ2-4; TRBD2 might be the D (6 bases). The germline gives CDR1 MGHRA, CDR2 YSYEKL. This CDR3 is built from 14 residues. Between the trimmed V and J ends, which lost 4 bases and 8 bases, there was a span of 15 bases. CDR3 coding DNA: TGCGCCAGCAGCCCCGGGGTGGAGGGACACATTCAGTACTTC. Protein product: CASSPGVEGHIQYF.

The chain uses TRBV7-2 and TRBJ2-7; TRBD2 agrees at 11 bases. With 3 bases clipped from V and 5 bases from J, the junction kept 12 bases outside the gene matches. The length of the CDR3 is 17 residues. Germline loops: CDR1 SGHTA, CDR2 FQGNSA. CDR3 sequence: CASSFKALAGEVHEQYF. In nucleotides, the CDR3 is TGTGCCAGCAGCTTCAAAGCACTAGCGGGAGAGGTCCACGAGCAGTACTTC.

This clone appeared a few times. This rearrangement joins TRBV30 to TRBJ2-1; 14 positions agree with TRBD2. CDR1 is GTSNPN and CDR2 is SVGIG in the germline V gene (reference sequence). The CDR3 loop spans 17 amino acids. The trim removed 0 bases at V and 2 bases at J, leaving 3 bases unmatched. The CDR3 DNA reads TGTGCCTGGAGTGTAAGACTAGCGGGAGGGCCCTACAATGAGCAGTTCTTC. It translates to CAWSVRLAGGPYNEQFF. Full variable domain (outside the CDR3, taken from reference TRBV30 and TRBJ2-1): SQTIHQWPATLVQPVGSPLSLECTVEGTSNPNLYWYRQAAGRGLQLLFYSVGIGQISSEVPQNLSASRPQDRQFILSSKKLLLSDSGFYLCAWSVRLAGGPYNEQFFGPGTRLTVL.

The chain recombines TRBV7-8 with TRBJ2-5, with a weak D call TRBD2 (5 bases). The CDR3 contains 15 residues. Trimming cost V 0 bases and J 3 bases, with 11 bases left between them. Germline CDR1 reads SGHVS; CDR2 reads FQNEAQ. For the CDR3, the DNA is TGTGCCAGCAGCTTAGCAGCTAGCCGTAAAGAGACCCAGTACTTC. It codes for CASSLAASRKETQYF.

This clone has just a few counts. V and J are TRBV19 and TRBJ1-5; D is ambiguous. Deletions cut 4 bases from V and 4 bases from J, with 11 bases between. The V gene's germline CDR1 is LNHDA and CDR2 SQIVND (reference sequence). The CDR3 totals 14 residues. CDR3 nucleotides: TGTGCCAGTAGTACTCACAGCGGGAATCAGCCCCAGCATTTT. Amino acid sequence: CASSTHSGNQPQHF.